This T cell receptor (beta chain) was sequenced in a study of human T cells and chemical hapten exposure. Points from the study as a whole: With regard to DPC sensitization, TCRs above 1 in 1000 frequency did not change. Controls had significantly fewer large CDR3 similarity clusters than were formed by expanded TCRs.

Stated time point: patch test 1, 2 weeks after DPC sensitization. As for treatment: therapeutic diphenylcyclopropenone sensitization with weekly scalp DPC. Total RNA was isolated from whole blood that had not been fractionated. This clonotype occurred a few times. No antigen is known for it. Germline V gene lookup returns CDR1 KGHSH and CDR2 LQKENI. Deletions cut 3 bases from V and 4 bases from J, with 12 bases between. This CDR3 contains 15 residues. TCRdb re-called the RACE reads with MiXCR, one entry per CDR3 protein. The table has 79,000 or so distinct CDR3 sequences, 10% seen once. This clonotype was obtained from a woman aged 45-65 years with alopecia areata. Some clones in this sample may be carry-over from other donors' samples. This chain uses TRBV18 with TRBJ1-4, with D perhaps TRBD1 (6 bases). The sequenced sample was whole blood, obtained in connection with sensitization to the hapten diphenylcyclopropenone (DPC). CDR3 residues: CASSPTDRYNEKLFF. The CDR3 DNA follows: TGTGCCAGCTCACCTACGGACAGATATAATGAAAAACTGTTTTTT.